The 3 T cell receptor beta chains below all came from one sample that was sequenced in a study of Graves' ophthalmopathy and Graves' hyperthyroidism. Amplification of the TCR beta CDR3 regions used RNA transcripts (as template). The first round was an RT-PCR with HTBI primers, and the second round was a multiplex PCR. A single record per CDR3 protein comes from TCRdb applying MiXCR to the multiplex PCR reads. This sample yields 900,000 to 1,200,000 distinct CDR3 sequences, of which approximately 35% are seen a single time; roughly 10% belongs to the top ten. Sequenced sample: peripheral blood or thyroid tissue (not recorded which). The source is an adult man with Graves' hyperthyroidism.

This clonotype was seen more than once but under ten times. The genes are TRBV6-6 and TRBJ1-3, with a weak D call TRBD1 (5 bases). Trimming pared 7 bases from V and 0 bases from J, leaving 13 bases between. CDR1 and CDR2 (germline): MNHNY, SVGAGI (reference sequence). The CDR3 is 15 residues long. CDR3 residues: CASTPNRSSGNTIYF. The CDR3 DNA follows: TGTGCCAGCACCCCCAACAGGAGCTCTGGAAACACCATATATTTT.

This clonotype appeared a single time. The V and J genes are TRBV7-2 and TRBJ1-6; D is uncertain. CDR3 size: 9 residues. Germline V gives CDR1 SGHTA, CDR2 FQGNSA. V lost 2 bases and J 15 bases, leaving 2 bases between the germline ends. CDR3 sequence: CASSLNLHF. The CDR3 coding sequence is TGTGCCAGCAGCTTAAACCTCCACTTT.

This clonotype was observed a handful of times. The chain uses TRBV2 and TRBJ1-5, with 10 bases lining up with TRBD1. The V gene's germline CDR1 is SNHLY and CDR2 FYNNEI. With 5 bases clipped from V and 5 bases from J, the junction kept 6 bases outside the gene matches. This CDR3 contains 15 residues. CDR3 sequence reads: CASSTLDRGYQPQHF. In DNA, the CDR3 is TGTGCCAGCAGTACCCTGGACAGGGGGTATCAGCCCCAGCATTTT.